The next 13 T cell receptor beta chains were all read from a single sample in a study of blood T cell repertoires in COVID-19. Assay used: immunoSEQ multiplex PCR; TCRdb lists only in-frame clones, some missing. This sample yields some 290,000 clones, of which over 90% are seen a single time; roughly 3.9% belongs to the top ten. Sequencing was carried out using PBMCs or T cells enriched from blood (not recorded which). All receptors derive from a woman younger than 45 who had been exposed to COVID-19.

The gene calls are TRBV7-8 and TRBJ1-5, with D maybe TRBD1 (5 bases). The CDR3 length is 13 residues. Germline values: CDR1 SGHVS, CDR2 FQNEAQ. Trimming left V 1 base short and J 7 bases short, with 8 bases between. CDR3 in amino acids: CASSLEGVQPQHF. DNA of the CDR3: TGTGCCAGCAGCTTAGAAGGGGTACAGCCCCAGCATTTT.

J is TRBJ1-5 and V is TRBV19; possible D gene TRBD1, 6 bases. CDR1 is LNHDA, CDR2 SQIVND, per germline (reference sequence). V was cut by 8 bases and J by 6 bases, with 17 bases left in between. This CDR3 is built from 14 residues. In DNA form, the CDR3 reads TGTGCCAGTTCTCAGGGGCGAGGGGGTCAGCCCCAGCATTTT. Amino acid sequence: CASSQGRGGQPQHF.

J is TRBJ2-7 and V is TRBV20-1; D possibly corresponds to TRBD2 (5 bases). V lost 3 bases, J lost 4 bases, and 10 bases lay in between. The V gene's germline CDR1 is DFQATT and CDR2 SNEGSKA (reference sequence). CDR3 length: 12 residues. This chain's CDR3 is CSASGSGYEQYF. The CDR3 DNA follows: TGCAGTGCTAGTGGCAGCGGTTACGAGCAGTACTTC.

This clone turned up a few times. The chain joins TRBV28 to TRBJ2-2; D is unresolved. This CDR3 comprises 13 residues. Germline V gives CDR1 MDHEN, CDR2 SYDVKM. V was cut by 1 base and J by 5 bases, with 5 bases left in between. DNA for the CDR3: TGTGCCAGCAGTTTATTCTCGACCGGGGAGCTGTTTTTT. It is translated as CASSLFSTGELFF.

CDR3 loop: CASLEGAYEKLFF. The DNA for the CDR3 is TGTGCCAGCTTAGAGGGGGCTTATGAAAAACTGTTTTTT. The chain is built from TRBV7-9 and TRBJ1-4; 7 bases agree with TRBD1. V shed 8 bases and J 6 bases; nucleotides not matched to a gene: 6. Germline V gene sequence: CDR1 SEHNR, CDR2 FQNEAQ (reference sequence). The CDR3 covers 13 residues.

The chain carries TRBV12-3 or TRBV12-4 and TRBJ2-7; D gene unclear. This CDR3 has 12 residues. With 4 bases removed from V and 4 bases from J, the gap between germline ends came to 8 bases. CDR3 protein: CASSSLSYEQYF. CDR3 coding DNA: TGTGCCAGCAGTTCTCTCAGTTACGAGCAGTACTTC.

This rearrangement joins TRBV7-6 to TRBJ2-3; D is possibly TRBD1 (6 bases). Germline-derived CDR1 and CDR2 are SGHVS and FNYEAQ. Trimming removed 5 bases from V and 0 bases from J, with 21 bases in between. This CDR3 spans 18 amino acids. CDR3 loop: CASSPRTVRGGSTDTQYF. The CDR3 nucleotides read TGTGCCAGCAGCCCCCGGACAGTACGCGGTGGGAGCACAGATACGCAGTATTTT. Complete variable domain (other parts from reference TRBV7-6 and TRBJ2-3): GAGVSQSPRYKVTKRGQDVALRCDPISGHVSLYWYRQALGQGPEFLTYFNYEAQQDKSGLPNDRFSAERPEGSISTLTIQRTEQRDSAMYRCASSPRTVRGGSTDTQYFGPGTRLTVL.

This rearrangement joins TRBV5-1 to TRBJ2-2; maybe TRBD1 (6 bases). Germline V gene data show CDR1 as SGHRS and CDR2 as YFSETQ. V was pared by 0 bases and J by 4 bases, with 16 bases between. The CDR3 totals 17 residues. The CDR3 DNA sequence: TGCGCCAGCAGCTTGGTCGCCACAGGGTCGGCCACCGGGGAGCTGTTTTTT. It is translated as CASSLVATGSATGELFF.

This clone occurred once. This chain connects TRBV5-1 to TRBJ2-1; D is perhaps TRBD2 (7 bases). The CDR3 consists of 16 residues. The V end was cut by 0 bases, the J end by 0 bases, with 10 bases between. Germline loops: CDR1 SGHRS, CDR2 YFSETQ. CDR3 nucleotides: TGCGCCAGCAGCTTGGGCGGGGGCCTCTCCTACAATGAGCAGTTCTTC. Its translation is CASSLGGGLSYNEQFF.

The V gene is TRBV7-9, the J gene TRBJ2-1, with 10 positions matching TRBD2. Germline V lookup: CDR1 SEHNR, CDR2 FQNEAQ (reference sequence). The CDR3 runs 17 residues. J was trimmed by 4 bases and V by 1 base; bases with no gene match: 7. The CDR3 DNA sequence: TGTGCCAGCAGCTTAGGTAGCGGGGGGCCCGCATACAATGAGCAGTTCTTC. Translated, it gives CASSLGSGGPAYNEQFF.

The count of this clone is one. J is TRBJ2-5 and V is TRBV30; D is unresolved. This CDR3 has 15 amino acids. The V and J ends lost 3 bases and 1 base respectively, with 15 bases between them. Germline CDR1 reads GTSNPN; CDR2 reads SVGIG (reference sequence). CDR3 in DNA: TGTGCCTGGAGCACCGGAGCAGCCACCCAAGAGACCCAGTACTTC. Translation: CAWSTGAATQETQYF.

The chain has TRBV4-1 and TRBJ1-5; 9 bases match TRBD1. Trimming at V came to 4 bases and at J to 7 bases, leaving 8 bases not matched to a gene. Per germline, CDR1 MGHRA and CDR2 YSYEKL. This CDR3 contains 15 residues. The CDR3 sequence is CASSLGQGLGQPQHF. In DNA form, the CDR3 reads TGCGCCAGCAGCCTGGGACAGGGATTAGGCCAGCCCCAGCATTTT.

V usage is TRBV3-1 (or the pseudogene TRBV3-2) and J usage is TRBJ2-7, with 7 nucleotides matching TRBD2. CDR3 size: 14 residues. V gave up 3 bases and J gave up 2 bases; unmatched junction bases: 4. From germline, CDR1 is LGHDT and CDR2 YNNKEL (reference sequence). This CDR3 reads CASSQQRGAYEQYF. The CDR3 DNA reads TGTGCCAGCAGCCAGCAGCGGGGCGCCTACGAGCAGTACTTC.